The 27 T cell receptor beta chains presented below share a single source sample, sequenced in a study of identical twins. TCRdb reanalysed the 5' RACE reads using MiXCR and keeps one entry per CDR3 protein. The data show approximately 300,000 distinct CDR3 sequences, with less than 9.5% seen just once and approximately 6.5% held by the top ten. This sample was also put to use in a study of yellow fever vaccine responses in identical twins.

Sequenced: CD8+ T cells sorted from blood. These receptor sequences come from a young woman in good health.

The rearrangement joins TRBV7-8 to TRBJ2-6; D remains unclear. V was shortened by 5 bases and J by 4 bases, with 18 bases between the two germline ends. The CDR3 runs to 17 residues. CDR1 is SGHVS and CDR2 is FQNEAQ in the germline V gene. The CDR3 coding sequence is TGTGCCAGCAGCCCCTGGGCCGCTCTAGGCGGGGCCAACGTCCTGACTTTC. It encodes CASSPWAALGGANVLTF.

The V call is TRBV5-1, the J call TRBJ2-5, with 7 bases matching TRBD2. The CDR3 spans 14 residues. CDR1 SGHRS and CDR2 YFSETQ come from the germline V gene. V shed 1 base, J shed 5 bases, and the junction held 5 bases outside the gene matches. The CDR3 region has the DNA TGCGCCAGCAGCTTGTCTTGGGGAGGGGAGACCCAGTACTTC. This translates into CASSLSWGGETQYF. Complete variable domain (other parts from reference TRBV5-1 and TRBJ2-5): KAGVTQTPRYLIKTRGQQVTLSCSPISGHRSVSWYQQTPGQGLQFLFEYFSETQRNKGNFPGRFSGRQFSNSRSEMNVSTLELGDSALYLCASSLSWGGETQYFGPGTRLLVL.

The chain links TRBV6-1 to TRBJ2-3; D not resolved. V lost 1 base and J 3 bases, leaving 8 bases between the germline ends. The germline V gene has CDR1 MNHNS and CDR2 SASEGT. This CDR3 region has 14 residues. Here the CDR3 DNA reads TGTGCCAGCAGTGAAGGGATAGAAACAGATACGCAGTATTTT. This sequence encodes CASSEGIETDTQYF.

This clonotype was detected only a few times. This chain connects TRBV7-2 to TRBJ2-7; unclear D gene. The CDR3 contains 13 residues. The V end was cut by 5 bases, the J end by 6 bases, with 14 bases between. Germline-derived CDR1 and CDR2 are SGHTA and FQGNSA. DNA of the CDR3: TGTGCCAGCAGCCGAGCATTACCGATCGAGCAGTACTTC. Translating gives CASSRALPIEQYF.

This clonotype was seen more than once but under ten times. This chain connects TRBV7-8 to TRBJ2-5; the match to TRBD2 covers 7 bases. The CDR3 has 16 residues. V shed 0 bases and J 5 bases; nucleotides not matched to a gene: 9. Germline CDR1 SGHVS, CDR2 FQNEAQ. The CDR3 nucleotides are TGTGCCAGCAGCTTAGCCGGGGGGTTTCAGTTGGAGACCCAGTACTTC. Translated, it gives CASSLAGGFQLETQYF.

This clonotype was seen a few times. This rearrangement joins TRBV27 to TRBJ2-5, with no clear D. The germline V and J ends were trimmed by 5 bases and 2 bases, with 6 bases remaining between them. Germline CDR1 is MNHEY and CDR2 is SMNVEV (reference sequence). This CDR3 spans 12 amino acids. CDR3 nucleotide sequence: TGTGCCAGCAGTGGCGGACAAGAGACCCAGTACTTC. It specifies CASSGGQETQYF.

This clonotype showed up many times. The gene calls are TRBV11-2 and TRBJ2-1; no reliable D call. Trimming shortened V by 0 bases and J by 6 bases, and 12 bases separated the two germline ends. In germline, CDR1 is SGHAT, CDR2 FQNNGV. This CDR3 region has 15 residues. The CDR3 DNA reads as TGTGCCAGCAGCTTAGATCCCGAACACCGCAATGAGCAGTTCTTC. Translated: CASSLDPEHRNEQFF.

This clonotype occurred many times. V and J are TRBV5-1 and TRBJ2-1; 8 bases map to TRBD1. The CDR3 extends over 15 amino acids. From germline, CDR1 is SGHRS and CDR2 YFSETQ. J lost 7 bases, V lost 0 bases, and 6 bases had no gene match. For the CDR3, the DNA is TGCGCCAGCAGCTTGGCCACTTGGGACAGGAATGAGCAGTTCTTC. It yields the protein CASSLATWDRNEQFF.

This clonotype was counted many times. The chain uses TRBV20-1 and TRBJ2-1, with D hard to call. This CDR3 contains 12 residues. Germline loops: CDR1 DFQATT, CDR2 SNEGSKA (reference sequence). Trimming left V 5 bases short and J 8 bases short, with 13 bases between. CDR3 DNA: TGCAGTGCTCCCCAAGTAGGCGATGAGCAGTTCTTC. Encoded protein: CSAPQVGDEQFF.

This clonotype was found many times. The chain links TRBV7-3 to TRBJ2-2; no clear D gene. Trimming stripped 1 base from V and 6 bases from J, with 3 bases between. CDR3 length: 12 residues. CDR1 and CDR2 from the germline V gene are SGHTA and FQGTGA. This CDR3 reads CASSLRAGELFF. The CDR3 DNA sequence: TGTGCCAGCAGCTTAAGGGCCGGGGAGCTGTTTTTT.

V gene TRBV6-2 or TRBV6-3 combines with J gene TRBJ2-6, with D possibly matching TRBD1 (5 bases). The CDR3 runs 15 residues. Germline V gene sequence: CDR1 MNHEY, CDR2 SVGEGT. V was trimmed by 4 bases and J by 4 bases, leaving 11 bases between them. CDR3 amino acids: CASSSADTGANVLTF. CDR3 bases: TGTGCCAGCAGTTCGGCGGACACCGGGGCCAACGTCCTGACTTTC.

In this sample, this clonotype turned up many times. V is TRBV20-1 and J is TRBJ2-2; D is undetermined. The CDR3 contains 14 residues. Germline CDR1 and CDR2: DFQATT and SNEGSKA (reference sequence). The V gene lost 6 bases and the J gene lost 5 bases, with 16 bases spanning the gap. The CDR3 DNA sequence: TGCAGTGCCCTACTCGATTGGGTGACCGGGGAGCTGTTTTTT. This gives the protein CSALLDWVTGELFF.

This clonotype has just a few counts. This sequence joins TRBV29-1 and TRBJ2-5, with TRBD2 matching over 15 bases. V was pared by 3 bases and J by 4 bases, with 24 bases of the junction left unmatched. CDR1 and CDR2 from the germline V gene are SQVTM and ANQGSEA. CDR3 size: 22 residues. As DNA, the CDR3 is TGCAGCGTTGACGGGTGGGTTTTGACCTCCGGGACTAGCGGGAGGTCGGGAGAGACCCAGTACTTC. Residues: CSVDGWVLTSGTSGRSGETQYF.

This clonotype was recorded at least ten times. This rearrangement joins TRBV5-5 to TRBJ2-1; weak D call: TRBD2 (5 bases). V shed 2 bases and J shed 10 bases, with 10 bases lying between them. The CDR3 loop spans 12 amino acids. CDR1 and CDR2 (germline): SGHKS, YYEKEE (reference sequence). The CDR3 sequence is CASSLGLLEQFF. As DNA, the CDR3 is TGTGCCAGCAGCTTAGGACTTTTAGAGCAGTTCTTC.

The rearrangement links TRBV4-3 to TRBJ2-7; 7 positions agree with TRBD2. The CDR3 is 16 residues long. Germline CDR1 LGHNA, CDR2 YSLEER. V gave up 2 bases and J gave up 4 bases; unmatched junction bases: 11. The CDR3 bases are TGCGCCAGCAGCCAAACTGCGAGTAGCGGGCTTTACGAGCAGTACTTC. As protein: CASSQTASSGLYEQYF.

This clonotype has a count of ten or more. The DNA of the CDR3 is TGTGCCAGCAGTTACGGGACAGGGGGAACCGGGGAGCTGTTTTTT. This sequence encodes CASSYGTGGTGELFF. The chain couples TRBV6-5 to TRBJ2-2; 11 bases map to TRBD1. CDR1 and CDR2 from the germline V gene are MNHEY and SVGAGI. The CDR3 sequence is 15 residues long. V lost 2 bases and J lost 5; bases outside the gene matches: 1.

The chain is built from TRBV6-1 and TRBJ2-7, with D maybe TRBD1 (5 bases). In germline, CDR1 is MNHNS, CDR2 SASEGT. Trimming left V 0 bases short and J 5 bases short, with 20 bases between. The CDR3 totals 17 residues. The CDR3 DNA is TGTGCCAGCAGTGAAGCTCGCCATCCCAGGGCAGTTGACGAGCAGTACTTC. Translating gives CASSEARHPRAVDEQYF.

This clonotype was counted ten times or more. The rearrangement links TRBV12-3 or TRBV12-4 to TRBJ2-4; D is unresolved. There are 13 residues in the CDR3. Trimming left V 6 bases short and J 9 bases short, with 15 bases between. CDR3 sequence (DNA): TGTGCCAGCAGCCCCGATCTGGATCCCATTCAGTACTTC. This encodes CASSPDLDPIQYF.

The table lists this clonotype with a few counts. V gene TRBV19 combines with J gene TRBJ2-1; D perhaps matches TRBD2 (5 bases). Germline lookup yields CDR1 LNHDA and CDR2 SQIVND (reference sequence). V gave up 1 base and J gave up 0 bases, with 10 bases separating them. The CDR3 is 16 residues long. CDR3 coding DNA: TGTGCCAGTAGTATAGGTGGAGGACCCTCCTACAATGAGCAGTTCTTC. Amino acids: CASSIGGGPSYNEQFF.

The chain couples TRBV11-3 to TRBJ2-7; TRBD2 matches 7 bases. The trim removed 5 bases at V and 7 bases at J, leaving 11 bases unmatched. The CDR3 extends over 14 amino acids. Germline V gene sequence: CDR1 SGHNT, CDR2 YENEEA. The CDR3 DNA sequence: TGTGCCAGCAGCCCAAGCGGGGCGGCGCTGGAGCAGTACTTC. Translation gives CASSPSGAALEQYF.

In its sample, this clonotype was seen many times. The chain recombines TRBV12-3 or TRBV12-4 with TRBJ2-2; the D gene is possibly TRBD2 (5 bases). The CDR3 extends over 14 amino acids. Trimming took 2 bases from V and 7 from J, leaving 11 bases between them. As DNA, the CDR3 is TGTGCCAGCAGTTTACTCGAGGGATTCGGGGAGCTGTTTTTT. Translation: CASSLLEGFGELFF.

Only a few counts were recorded for this clonotype. CDR3 sequence: CASSFYPEAFF. Written as DNA, the CDR3 is TGTGCCAGCAGTTTCTACCCTGAAGCTTTCTTT. The chain uses TRBV6-5 and TRBJ1-1; D not certain. Trimming took 4 bases from V and 6 from J, leaving 6 bases between them. This CDR3 spans 11 amino acids. Per the germline V gene, CDR1 is MNHEY and CDR2 is SVGAGI.

The genes are TRBV7-9 and TRBJ2-7, with a weak D call TRBD1 (7 bases). Between the trimmed V and J ends, which lost 4 bases and 0 bases, there was a span of 13 bases. CDR1 and CDR2 (germline): SEHNR, FQNEAQ (reference sequence). The CDR3 loop spans 15 amino acids. The CDR3 nucleotides are TGTGCCAGCAGCTCATCAGGGGGGAGCTCCTACGAGCAGTACTTC. This codes for CASSSSGGSSYEQYF. Combining the CDR3 with reference TRBV7-9 and TRBJ2-7 gives the whole variable domain DTGVSQNPRHKITKRGQNVTFRCDPISEHNRLYWYRQTLGQGPEFLTYFQNEAQLEKSRLLSDRFSAERPKGSFSTLEIQRTEQGDSAMYLCASSSSGGSSYEQYFGPGTRLTVT.

The chain carries TRBV18 and TRBJ2-3; a possible D gene is TRBD2 (5 bases). V dropped 6 bases and J dropped 2 bases, with 12 bases sitting between them. Germline V CDR1 and CDR2: KGHSH, LQKENI. The CDR3 consists of 14 residues. The CDR3 DNA is TGTGCCAGCTCCCCCTGGGAGACCACAGATACGCAGTATTTT. Residues: CASSPWETTDTQYF.

This clonotype came up many times. The chain employs TRBV4-3 and TRBJ2-1; 10 bases map to TRBD2. The CDR3 totals 15 residues. V lost 3 bases to trimming and J lost 3 bases; unmatched junction nucleotides: 2. Germline V gene data show CDR1 as LGHNA and CDR2 as YSLEER. This chain's CDR3 is CASSQIAGGYNEQFF. CDR3 sequence (DNA): TGCGCCAGCAGCCAGATAGCGGGAGGCTACAATGAGCAGTTCTTC.

The rearrangement uses TRBV24-1 and TRBJ2-3, with 11 nucleotides matching TRBD2. The CDR3 has 19 amino acids. Germline V lookup: CDR1 KGHDR, CDR2 SFDVKD. V gave up 0 bases and J gave up 0 bases; unmatched junction bases: 7. CDR3 DNA: TGTGCCACCAGTGATTTGAGTTTGCTAGCGGGAGGTAGCACAGATACGCAGTATTTT. It is translated as CATSDLSLLAGGSTDTQYF.

This clonotype was counted a few times. CDR3 sequence (DNA): TGTGCCAGTTCCCTAAGGCCCTCCTACGAGCAGTACTTC. Translation: CASSLRPSYEQYF. The chain is built from TRBV27 and TRBJ2-7; no definite D call. CDR1 is MNHEY, CDR2 SMNVEV, per germline (reference sequence). The CDR3 contains 13 residues. Trimming removed 9 bases from V and 0 bases from J, with 12 bases in between.